This T cell receptor (beta chain) was profiled in a study of T cells in Graves' hyperthyroidism and ophthalmopathy. Study-wide results and limits: Blood held most thyroid clonotypes expanded above 0.001 frequency. Researchers report that a 13 V-J model separated ophthalmopathy from stable hyperthyroidism.

A lack of ophthalmopathy progression within 18 months defined stable Graves' hyperthyroidism. With a duration under 2 months, the hyperthyroidism was newly diagnosed in patients aged 18 to 65. With regard to this clonotype: The antigen remains undetermined.

The CDR3 length is 15 residues. Trimming took 1 base from V and 1 from J, leaving 10 bases between them. Per germline, CDR1 DFQATT and CDR2 SNEGSKA (reference sequence). RNA transcripts yielded amplified TCR beta CDR3 regions. A set of HTBI primers served as the primers for a first-round RT-PCR of the TCR CDR3. A single record per CDR3 protein comes from TCRdb applying MiXCR to the multiplex PCR reads. The sample includes 600,000 or so distinct CDR3 sequences, just over 45% seen only once; the top ten take roughly 8.2%. The V call is TRBV20-1, the J call TRBJ2-2, with a possible D match to TRBD2 (6 bases). This sequence originates from a woman aged 18-29 years with Graves' hyperthyroidism. The specimen sequenced was peripheral blood or thyroid tissue (not recorded which). The CDR3 bases are TGCAGTGCTAGAGCGGGGACTGAGAACACCGGGGAGCTGTTTTTT. This codes for CSARAGTENTGELFF.